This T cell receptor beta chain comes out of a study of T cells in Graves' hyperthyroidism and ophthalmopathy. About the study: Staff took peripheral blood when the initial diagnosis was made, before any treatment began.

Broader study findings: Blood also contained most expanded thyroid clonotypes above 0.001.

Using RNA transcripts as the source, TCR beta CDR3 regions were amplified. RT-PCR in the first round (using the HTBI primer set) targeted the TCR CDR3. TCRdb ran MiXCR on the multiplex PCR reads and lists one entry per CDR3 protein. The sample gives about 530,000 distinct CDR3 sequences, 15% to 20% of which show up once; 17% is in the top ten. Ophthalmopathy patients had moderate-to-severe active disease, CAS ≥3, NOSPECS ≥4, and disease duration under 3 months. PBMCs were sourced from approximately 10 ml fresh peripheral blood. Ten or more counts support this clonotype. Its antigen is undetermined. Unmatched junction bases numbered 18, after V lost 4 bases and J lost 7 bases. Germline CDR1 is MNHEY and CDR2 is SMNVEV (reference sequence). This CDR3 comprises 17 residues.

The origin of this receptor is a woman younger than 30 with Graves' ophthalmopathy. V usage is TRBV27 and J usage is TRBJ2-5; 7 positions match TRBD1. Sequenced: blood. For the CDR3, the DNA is TGTGCCAGCAGTTCTCGACCTAAGACAGGGCACGTCGGGACCCAGTACTTC. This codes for CASSSRPKTGHVGTQYF.